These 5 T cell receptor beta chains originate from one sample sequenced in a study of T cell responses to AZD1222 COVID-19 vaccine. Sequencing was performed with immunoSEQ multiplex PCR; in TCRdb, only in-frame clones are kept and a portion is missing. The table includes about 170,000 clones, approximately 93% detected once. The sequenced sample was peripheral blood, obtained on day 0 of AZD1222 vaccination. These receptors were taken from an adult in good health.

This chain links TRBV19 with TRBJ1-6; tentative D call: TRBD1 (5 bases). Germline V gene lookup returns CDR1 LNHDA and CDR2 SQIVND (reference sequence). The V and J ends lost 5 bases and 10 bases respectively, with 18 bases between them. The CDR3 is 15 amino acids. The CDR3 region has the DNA TGTGCCAGTAGTCCCTCACCAGGGTCGAACTCACCCCTCCACTTT. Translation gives CASSPSPGSNSPLHF.

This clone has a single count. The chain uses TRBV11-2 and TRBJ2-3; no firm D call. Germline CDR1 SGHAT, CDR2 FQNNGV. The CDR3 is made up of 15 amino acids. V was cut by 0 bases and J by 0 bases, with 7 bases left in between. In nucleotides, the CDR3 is TGTGCCAGCAGCTTAGAATTTAGGAGCACAGATACGCAGTATTTT. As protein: CASSLEFRSTDTQYF.

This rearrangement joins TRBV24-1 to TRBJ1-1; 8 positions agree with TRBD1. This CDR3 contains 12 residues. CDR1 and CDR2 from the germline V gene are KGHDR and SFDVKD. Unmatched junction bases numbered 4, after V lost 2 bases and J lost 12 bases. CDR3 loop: CATSDSGGITFF. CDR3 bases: TGTGCCACCAGTGATTCAGGGGGCATAACTTTCTTT.

The CDR3 here is CASSQVGFGGPNTEAFF. The CDR3 coding sequence is TGTGCCAGCAGCCAAGTCGGCTTTGGGGGACCGAACACTGAAGCTTTCTTT. The rearrangement joins TRBV14 to TRBJ1-1; perhaps TRBD1 as D (5 bases). This CDR3 has 17 residues. Germline loops: CDR1 SGHDN, CDR2 FVKESK. V was cut by 1 base and J by 1 base, with 16 bases left in between.

The CDR3 protein is CASSAKGGSSTDTQYF. DNA of the CDR3: TGTGCCAGCAGTGCCAAGGGGGGGTCTAGCACAGATACGCAGTATTTT. This chain joins TRBV6-1 and TRBJ2-3; D perhaps matches TRBD2 (7 bases). V was shortened by 4 bases and J by 0 bases, with 14 bases between the two germline ends. Germline V lookup: CDR1 MNHNS, CDR2 SASEGT. This CDR3 has 16 amino acids.